One sample yielded the 18 T cell receptor beta chains listed below, sequenced in a study of CD8 T cells in ankylosing spondylitis. Each CDR3 protein is one row after TCRdb ran MiXCR on the 5' RACE reads. In the table there are about 510,000 distinct CDR3 sequences, about 5% of which are singletons. General study results and limits: It appeared that ankylosing spondylitis blood was characterized by a TCR beta motif of several highly homologous variants.

Their specific antigens are unknown. Material for sequencing was blood, either unsorted or a sorted T cell fraction (not recorded which). These receptors all stem from a male donor with ankylosing spondylitis.

This clonotype was detected many times. V and J are TRBV7-2 and TRBJ2-7; D is undetermined. Germline assignment: CDR1 SGHTA and CDR2 FQGNSA. The CDR3 consists of 16 residues. Trimming stripped 2 bases from V and 5 bases from J, with 19 bases between. The CDR3 sequence: CASSLTYSIPSDEQYF. In DNA form, the CDR3 reads TGTGCCAGCAGCTTAACATATTCAATCCCCTCGGACGAGCAGTACTTC.

This clonotype has at least ten counts. V gene TRBV5-1 combines with J gene TRBJ1-1; D is unclear. This CDR3 has 13 amino acids. V was shortened by 3 bases and J by 4 bases, with 10 bases between the two germline ends. The germline CDR1 and CDR2 sequences are SGHRS and YFSETQ. CDR3 in amino acids: CASSSTAGTEAFF. The CDR3 bases are TGCGCCAGCAGCTCGACCGCCGGCACTGAAGCTTTCTTT.

There are many counts of this clonotype. The chain recombines TRBV4-3 with TRBJ2-1; 7 positions match TRBD2. CDR3 length: 18 residues. Germline CDR1 is LGHNA and CDR2 is YSLEER. The trim removed 0 bases at V and 6 bases at J, leaving 14 bases unmatched. The CDR3 spells CASSQEAPSPGRGNEQFF. The DNA of the CDR3 is TGCGCCAGCAGCCAAGAAGCCCCTTCTCCTGGGAGGGGCAATGAGCAGTTCTTC.

The table lists this clonotype with many counts. This chain connects TRBV7-9 to TRBJ2-1, with D tentatively TRBD1 (6 bases). CDR1 is SEHNR and CDR2 is FQNEAQ in the germline V gene (reference sequence). The ends were cut back, 5 bases at V and 3 bases at J, with 11 bases in the middle. This CDR3 is 14 amino acids long. CDR3 coding DNA: TGTGCCAGCAGCACTGGACAGAACTACAATGAGCAGTTCTTC. Its translation is CASSTGQNYNEQFF.

This clonotype was detected ten times or more. The V gene is TRBV7-9, the J gene TRBJ2-1; D is possibly TRBD1 or TRBD2 (5 bases each). Germline loops: CDR1 SEHNR, CDR2 FQNEAQ (reference sequence). Trimming shortened V by 3 bases and J by 4 bases, and 10 bases separated the two germline ends. This CDR3 spans 14 amino acids. CDR3 sequence reads: CASSFWDLYNEQFF. CDR3 coding DNA: TGTGCCAGCAGCTTTTGGGACCTATACAATGAGCAGTTCTTC.

This clonotype has a handful of counts. The chain is built from TRBV20-1 and TRBJ2-2; no reliable D call. Germline values: CDR1 DFQATT, CDR2 SNEGSKA (reference sequence). V gave up 8 bases and J gave up 1 base, with 11 bases separating them. The CDR3 runs to 13 residues. CDR3 loop: CSSFPVNTGELFF. For the CDR3, the DNA is TGCAGTTCCTTTCCCGTGAACACCGGGGAGCTGTTTTTT.

This clonotype occurred many times. V gene TRBV7-2 combines with J gene TRBJ2-5, with TRBD2 matching 11 bases. With 1 base clipped from V and 4 bases from J, the junction kept 5 bases outside the gene matches. The CDR3 length is 16 residues. CDR1 SGHTA and CDR2 FQGNSA come from the germline V gene. For the CDR3, the DNA is TGTGCCAGCAGCTTAGTAGCGGGAGGGCCCTTAGAGACCCAGTACTTC. The encoded protein is CASSLVAGGPLETQYF.

The sample holds many counts of this clonotype. The chain joins TRBV7-8 to TRBJ1-4; D possibly corresponds to TRBD1 (6 bases). The germline gives CDR1 SGHVS, CDR2 FQNEAQ. This CDR3 contains 17 residues. Between the trimmed V and J ends, which lost 1 base and 8 bases, there was a span of 20 bases. CDR3 nucleotides: TGTGCCAGCAGCTTAGTGCAGGACAGACGAAGAAGGGAAAAACTGTTTTTT. Protein sequence: CASSLVQDRRRREKLFF.

Worth noting for this clonotype: The junction departs from germline at one end; a sequencing error may be responsible. The gene calls are TRBV20-1 and TRBJ2-1; D might be TRBD2 (5 bases). CDR1 and CDR2 from the germline V gene are DFQATT and SNEGSKA (reference sequence). This CDR3 comprises 16 residues. Here the CDR3 reads CSATVFEGSSYNEQLF. In DNA, the CDR3 is TGCAGTGCTACCGTTTTTGAAGGGAGCTCCTACAATGAGCAGCTCTTC.

In its sample, this clonotype was seen many times. The chain employs TRBV24-1 and TRBJ1-6; 10 bases align to TRBD1. V was pared by 3 bases and J by 7 bases, with 5 bases of the junction left unmatched. CDR1 is KGHDR, CDR2 SFDVKD, per germline. The CDR3 is 16 residues long. The DNA of the CDR3 is TGTGCCACCAGTGATGGGACAGGGGCGCCGAATTCACCCCTCCACTTT. Its protein is CATSDGTGAPNSPLHF.

This clonotype was seen at least ten times. The rearrangement joins TRBV5-4 to TRBJ1-1; TRBD1 matches 8 bases. Germline V gene lookup returns CDR1 SGHNT and CDR2 YYREEE (reference sequence). This CDR3 region has 15 residues. J gave up 6 bases and V 0 bases, and 7 bases lay outside the gene matches. This CDR3 is CASSLGDRTTPEAFF. CDR3 nucleotides: TGTGCCAGCAGCTTGGGGGACAGGACCACCCCTGAAGCTTTCTTT. The full variable domain, its missing parts supplied by reference TRBV5-4 and TRBJ1-1, is ETGVTQSPTHLIKTRGQQVTLRCSSQSGHNTVSWYQQALGQGPQFIFQYYREEENGRGNFPPRFSGLQFPNYSSELNVNALELDDSALYLCASSLGDRTTPEAFFGQGTRLTVV.

This clonotype has a count of ten or more. This chain uses TRBV4-2 with TRBJ2-3; TRBD2 might be the D (5 bases). CDR1 is LGHNA and CDR2 is YNFKEQ in the germline V gene. The CDR3 spans 16 residues. Trimming cost V 0 bases and J 4 bases, with 14 bases left between them. Here the CDR3 DNA reads TGTGCCAGCAGCCAAGATCGAACGGGGTTAGCAGATACGCAGTATTTT. This gives the protein CASSQDRTGLADTQYF.

This clonotype was detected ten times or more. The chain recombines TRBV5-1 with TRBJ2-7; no clear D gene. V was shortened by 0 bases and J by 6 bases, with 13 bases between the two germline ends. In germline, CDR1 is SGHRS, CDR2 YFSETQ. The CDR3 loop spans 14 amino acids. CDR3 nucleotides: TGCGCCAGCAGCTTGGGCCCTCCCCGACTCGAGCAGTACTTC. It specifies CASSLGPPRLEQYF.

In its sample, this clonotype was seen a few times. The J gene is TRBJ2-7, the V gene TRBV21-1; the DNA was not compared with TRBD2, the D call given in the table. TRBV21-1 is described as a pseudogene. CDR3 size: 16 residues. The CDR3 region is CASSALGRASSYEQYF. The CDR3 DNA follows: TGTGCCAGCAGCGCCCTCGGGAGGGCCAGCTCCTACGAGCAGTACTTC.

This clonotype was observed at least ten times. CDR3 sequence reads: CASSFGSDDYGYTF. The CDR3 coding sequence is TGTGCCAGCAGCTTTGGGTCAGACGACTATGGCTACACCTTC. The chain links TRBV7-8 to TRBJ1-2; D call uncertain. The CDR3 spans 14 residues. Trimming shortened V by 3 bases and J by 3 bases, and 11 bases separated the two germline ends. Germline CDR1 and CDR2: SGHVS and FQNEAQ.

This clonotype was found a few times. The gene calls are TRBV11-2 and TRBJ2-1, with D possibly TRBD1 on 6 matching bases. Looked up from germline, CDR1 is SGHAT and CDR2 is FQNNGV. The germline V and J ends were trimmed by 5 bases and 4 bases, with 18 bases remaining between them. The CDR3 loop spans 16 amino acids. The CDR3 sequence: CASSQQPGTPYNEQFF. For the CDR3, the DNA is TGTGCCAGCAGCCAACAACCCGGGACACCATACAATGAGCAGTTCTTC.

Here the CDR3 reads CSAFTGILHF. CDR3 DNA: TGCAGTGCTTTCACAGGGATACTGCATTTT. J is TRBJ1-5 and V is TRBV20-1, with D perhaps TRBD1 (6 bases). Germline assignment: CDR1 DFQATT and CDR2 SNEGSKA (reference sequence). Deletions cut 5 bases from V and 15 bases from J, with 14 bases between. The CDR3 has 10 residues.

This clonotype was seen repeatedly, ten times or more. The chain links TRBV4-1 to TRBJ2-3, with 8 bases matching TRBD2. CDR1 is MGHRA, CDR2 YSYEKL, per germline. The V segment lost 8 bases and the J segment 5 bases; nucleotides outside the gene matches: 12. The CDR3 is made up of 15 amino acids. The chain's CDR3 is CASSRGAGDGDTQYF. The DNA for the CDR3 is TGCGCCAGCTCCCGGGGAGCGGGAGACGGAGATACGCAGTATTTT.